This T cell receptor (beta chain) was recovered during a study of T cell clones after liver transplantation. Study-level background: Post-transplant blood was tracked for graft-donor-reactive T cell clones identified in a pre-transplant mixed lymphocyte reaction. Graft-donor-reactive sequences were compared with third-party-reactive TCRbeta sequences from pre-transplant mixed lymphocyte reactions. Notes on the study in general: Post-transplant, graft-donor-reactive CD4 TCRbeta sequences in blood dropped significantly in most of the 8 subjects. Post-transplant time points were not standardized, so conclusions are preliminary.

To note about this clone: Its antigen is unidentified.

Profiling relied on immunoSEQ multiplex PCR, and the TCRdb table lists in-frame clones only, not all of them. The sample consists of 45,000 to 60,000 clones, less than 90% of them appearing once. V was clipped by 1 base and J by 0 bases; unmatched bases: 5. This CDR3 has 16 residues. Germline assignment: CDR1 SGHAT and CDR2 FQNNGV. Material: CD8+ T cells from blood, obtained 12 months after liver transplant. The receptor's source is a human patient who received a liver transplant. Some of these T cells may belong to the graft donor. The chain has TRBV11-2 and TRBJ2-7, with 8 bases that match TRBD2. In DNA, the CDR3 is TGTGCCAGCAGCTTAGTATCGGGGGGGAGCTCCTACGAGCAGTACTTC. As protein: CASSLVSGGSSYEQYF.